Given below is one T cell receptor beta chain in context. Trimming removed 1 base from V and 4 bases from J; junction bases left unmatched: 14. Germline loops: CDR1 MNHNS, CDR2 SASEGT. CDR3 length: 18 residues. Self-reported history from a screening survey and questionnaire set each donor's cohort. This sample was included in a study of blood T cell repertoires in COVID-19. Some clones are missing from TCRdb's copy, which holds only in-frame ones; the method was immunoSEQ multiplex PCR. Altogether approximately 300,000 clones are present, 70% to 90% being singletons, with the ten largest covering 4.5% to 7%.

This TCR was recovered from a woman in her 30s who had recovered from COVID-19. The chain recombines TRBV6-1 with TRBJ1-2; 8 nucleotides align to TRBD1. Sequenced: PBMCs or T cells enriched from blood (not recorded which). DNA of the CDR3: TGTGCCAGCAGTGAAGGCGGAGGGGCAGGGGGCGCCCGCTATGGCTACACCTTC. Protein sequence: CASSEGGGAGGARYGYTF.